The clone carrying this TCR beta chain was seen ten or more times. The data are from a study of regulatory T cells in long-lasting Graves disease. In germline, CDR1 is SGHAT, CDR2 FQNNGV. This CDR3 region has 15 residues. The J segment lost 6 bases and the V segment lost 1 base, leaving 6 bases of the junction unmatched. Sample time point: newly diagnosed GD, antithyroid drugs for less than 3 months. Preparation of the TCR library used RNA extracted from PBMCs. The TCR beta library used iRepertoire HTBI primers with Arm-PCR amplification of CDR3. A single record per CDR3 protein comes from TCRdb applying MiXCR to the multiplex PCR reads. There are about 440,000 distinct CDR3 sequences in the sample; over 15% occur only once, and 23% lies in the top ten. This same sample was also part of a study on T cells in Graves' hyperthyroidism and ophthalmopathy.

The sample was peripheral blood mononuclear cells (PBMCs), taken at new diagnosis, from a patient treated with antithyroid drugs. The origin of this receptor is a young woman with Graves disease. The rearrangement joins TRBV11-2 to TRBJ2-3; TRBD2 matches 8 bases. The CDR3 region is CASSLVGGRRDTQYF. In nucleotides, the CDR3 is TGTGCCAGCAGCTTAGTCGGCGGGAGGCGGGATACGCAGTATTTT.